The sequence of this T cell receptor beta chain was determined in a study of control samples from healthy donors and cancer patients. After removal of 0 bases from V and 2 bases from J, the junction contained 13 bases not matched to a gene. There are 18 residues in the CDR3. Per germline, CDR1 LNHNV and CDR2 YYDKDF (reference sequence). The data were produced by immunoSEQ multiplex PCR, yet TCRdb's version contains in-frame clones alone and is incomplete. The sample carries about 54,000 clones, around 97% recorded once. This clone was seen only once. Sequencing was performed on blood. This TCR was sampled from a woman aged 30 to 39 in good health. The chain has TRBV15 and TRBJ2-7; 7 bases line up with TRBD2. DNA of the CDR3: TGTGCCACCAGCAGAGATCGGGGGGATTCGATCTTTACCTACGAGCAGTACTTC. Translation: CATSRDRGDSIFTYEQYF.